This TCR beta chain was sequenced for a study of blood T cell repertoires in COVID-19. Germline V gene data show CDR1 as MDHEN and CDR2 as SYDVKM. The CDR3 is 15 residues long. The ends were cut back, 4 bases at V and 8 bases at J, with 15 bases in the middle. Authors' data handling: Amplification from reference gene primers served as the basis for estimated nucleated cell counts. Clones were sequenced by immunoSEQ multiplex PCR, and TCRdb holds only the in-frame ones, with some missing. D and trimming come from the DNA, and the V and J calls and clone size come from that table. The sample contains approximately 120,000 clones, about 78% of which appear only once.

V gene TRBV28 combines with J gene TRBJ2-6; perhaps TRBD2 as D (6 bases). Specimen: peripheral blood. This clonotype was sampled from a human donor in a cohort sampled during active or convalescent COVID-19. Written as DNA, the CDR3 is TGTGCCAGCAGTTCTCAACCCGGGGGTCCCAACGTCCTGACTTTC. Amino acids: CASSSQPGGPNVLTF.